This T cell receptor (beta chain) came from a study of blood T cell repertoires in COVID-19. Unmatched junction bases numbered 7, after V lost 5 bases and J lost 5 bases. The germline gives CDR1 LGHDT, CDR2 YNNKEL (reference sequence). The CDR3 is 15 residues long. Assay used: immunoSEQ multiplex PCR; TCRdb lists only in-frame clones, some missing. In the table there are 250,000 or so clones, roughly 86% of which are singletons. The source of this sequence is a woman between 18 and 29 years old who had recovered from COVID-19. The sequenced sample consisted of PBMCs or T cells enriched from blood (not recorded which). This sequence joins TRBV3-1 (or the pseudogene TRBV3-2) and TRBJ2-5, with 11 positions matching TRBD1. CDR3 loop: CASSSRTGGGETQYF. In nucleotides, the CDR3 is TGTGCCAGCAGCTCCCGGACAGGGGGCGGTGAGACCCAGTACTTC.